The 12 T cell receptor beta chains below were found in one sample sequenced in a study of shared clonotypes between healthy human individuals. Assay used: immunoSEQ multiplex PCR; TCRdb lists only in-frame clones, some missing. This repertoire shows fewer than 1 million clones, about 96% found once; its top ten account for about 0.25%. CD45RO-negative, CCR7-selected cells formed the naive CD8 fraction, which excluded terminally differentiated effector memory CD45RA+ cells. The sample taken for sequencing was naive CD8+ T cells sorted from blood. These receptor sequences come from a young man in good health.

This sequence joins TRBV5-4 and TRBJ2-1; D remains unclear. Trimming took off 6 bases at V and 0 bases at J, with 16 bases between the two ends. The CDR3 runs 16 residues. Germline values: CDR1 SGHNT, CDR2 YYREEE (reference sequence). CDR3 residues: CASTVYVGSSYNEQFF. The DNA for the CDR3 is TGTGCCAGCACGGTCTATGTTGGTAGCTCCTACAATGAGCAGTTCTTC.

The chain recombines TRBV7-9 with TRBJ1-1; D gene uncertain. CDR1 SEHNR and CDR2 FQNEAQ come from the germline V gene (reference sequence). The length of the CDR3 is 12 residues. Trimming shortened V by 7 bases and J by 4 bases, and 10 bases separated the two germline ends. The CDR3 reads CASTLRSTEAFF. The DNA of the CDR3 is TGTGCCAGCACCCTCCGGAGCACTGAAGCTTTCTTT.

In the case of this clone: The same CDR3 arises from other DNA sequences in this sample as well. The chain employs TRBV11-2 and TRBJ2-7; D is unclear. This CDR3 comprises 13 residues. The germline V gene encodes CDR1 SGHAT and CDR2 FQNNGV. Trimming removed 1 base at V and 2 bases at J, with 6 bases between. CDR3 coding DNA: TGTGCCAGCAGCTTAGGAGAGCCCTACGAGCAGTACTTC. Its translation is CASSLGEPYEQYF.

The chain is built from TRBV19 and TRBJ2-1, with 8 bases identical to TRBD2. The CDR3 consists of 13 residues. Trimming at V came to 10 bases and at J to 7 bases, leaving 9 bases not matched to a gene. CDR1 is LNHDA, CDR2 SQIVND, per germline (reference sequence). The CDR3 protein is CATARLAPNEQFF. CDR3 in DNA: TGTGCCACTGCGAGACTAGCGCCGAATGAGCAGTTCTTC.

In this sample, this clone turned up once. CDR3 residues: CASSLGQGSFRETQYF. In DNA, the CDR3 is TGTGCCAGCAGCTTGGGACAGGGGTCATTCAGAGAGACCCAGTACTTC. V gene TRBV7-9 combines with J gene TRBJ2-5; 10 bases align to TRBD1. The CDR3 sequence is 16 residues long. With 3 bases clipped from V and 4 bases from J, the junction kept 8 bases outside the gene matches. Germline V gene lookup returns CDR1 SEHNR and CDR2 FQNEAQ (reference sequence).

With respect to this clone: Other DNA sequences from this sample encode an identical CDR3 as well. The chain employs TRBV27 and TRBJ2-3; D gene uncertain. Germline V gives CDR1 MNHEY, CDR2 SMNVEV (reference sequence). Trimming took off 3 bases at V and 5 bases at J, with 6 bases between the two ends. This CDR3 has 12 residues. DNA of the CDR3: TGTGCCAGCAGTTTTTGGGGAGATACGCAGTATTTT. Its translation is CASSFWGDTQYF.

The chain combines TRBV2 with TRBJ2-1, with D hard to call. The CDR3 consists of 14 residues. Trimming pared 3 bases from V and 0 bases from J, leaving 6 bases between. CDR1 SNHLY and CDR2 FYNNEI come from the germline V gene. CDR3: CASSDAGSYNEQFF. CDR3 in DNA: TGTGCCAGCAGTGATGCAGGCTCCTACAATGAGCAGTTCTTC. Using reference TRBV2 and TRBJ2-1 for the parts outside the CDR3, the full variable domain is EPEVTQTPSHQVTQMGQEVILRCVPISNHLYFYWYRQILGQKVEFLVSFYNNEISEKSEIFDDQFSVERPDGSNFTLKIRSTKLEDSAMYFCASSDAGSYNEQFFGPGTRLTVL.

The chain recombines TRBV28 with TRBJ2-7; possible D gene TRBD1, 6 bases. This CDR3 contains 15 residues. V was clipped by 2 bases and J by 6 bases, with 17 bases between them. Germline loops: CDR1 MDHEN, CDR2 SYDVKM. CDR3 region: CASSLIQGPPGEQYF. DNA of the CDR3: TGTGCCAGCAGTTTAATACAGGGCCCTCCGGGCGAGCAGTACTTC.

The V gene is TRBV14, the J gene TRBJ2-7; weak D call: TRBD2 (5 bases). The V end was cut by 2 bases, the J end by 2 bases, with 7 bases between. CDR3 length: 13 residues. Germline CDR1 is SGHDN and CDR2 is FVKESK. For the CDR3, the DNA is TGTGCCAGCAGCCAAAGAGGGCCCTACGAGCAGTACTTC. Translation: CASSQRGPYEQYF.

The chain couples TRBV7-2 to TRBJ2-1, with 8 positions matching TRBD2. The junction had 7 bases not matched to a gene; V was cut back by 6 bases and J by 3 bases. Germline assignment: CDR1 SGHTA and CDR2 FQGNSA. The CDR3 covers 15 residues. DNA of the CDR3: TGTGCCAGCAGGGTAGCGGGAATGAACTACAATGAGCAGTTCTTC. Amino acid sequence: CASRVAGMNYNEQFF.

A single count supports this clone. The V call is TRBV29-1, the J call TRBJ2-5; 9 bases fit TRBD1. V was pared by 0 bases and J by 4 bases, with 9 bases of the junction left unmatched. Germline-derived CDR1 and CDR2 are SQVTM and ANQGSEA. This CDR3 has 16 amino acids. The CDR3 DNA is TGCAGCGTTGAAGATGACCCGAGGGACAGGGTAGAGACCCAGTACTTC. Translating it yields CSVEDDPRDRVETQYF.

The J gene is TRBJ2-2, the V gene TRBV7-9, with 13 bases fitting TRBD2. Germline assignment: CDR1 SEHNR and CDR2 FQNEAQ (reference sequence). Losses at the gene ends were 4 bases for V and 4 bases for J; bases not matched to a gene: 9. The CDR3 spans 18 residues. DNA of the CDR3: TGTGCCAGCAGCTCCTGGACTAGCGGGAGCATAAGCACCGGGGAGCTGTTTTTT. Translated, it gives CASSSWTSGSISTGELFF.